Sequencing of this T cell receptor beta chain was carried out in a study of cytomegalovirus exposure and HLA in healthy donors. This CDR3 is 14 amino acids long. V was cut by 4 bases and J by 3 bases, with 14 bases left in between. Germline-derived CDR1 and CDR2 are SGHKS and YYEKEE (reference sequence). Findings and limits, study-wide: Among immune exposure information, only CMV serostatus was available. Later on, a genetic analysis was performed. It linked a missense variant in DCLRE1C with V- and J-gene trimming of TCR beta.

On this clone itself: Its antigen is not identified.

Primers for the PCR totalled 60 Vbeta and 13 Jbeta. The repertoire was sequenced with immunoSEQ multiplex PCR; TCRdb's copy has only in-frame clones and lacks some. The data contain about 150,000 clones, about 80% of them singletons. The receptor was derived from a woman aged 40 to 50 in good health and CMV-seronegative. Sequencing was carried out using PBMCs. The rearrangement joins TRBV5-5 to TRBJ2-7, with D tentatively TRBD1 (6 bases). DNA for the CDR3: TGTGCCAGCAGCCCCACAGGGACCTTCTACGAGCAGTACTTC. Amino acid sequence: CASSPTGTFYEQYF.